The 26 T cell receptor beta chains reported below all come from one sample, sequenced in a study of control samples from healthy donors and cancer patients. This table comes from immunoSEQ multiplex PCR, and its TCRdb copy is limited to in-frame clones, with some not included. The sample shows fewer than 200,000 clones, approximately 86% of them seen only once. Sequencing was carried out using blood. The receptors stem from a woman between 25 and 40 years old in good health.

This chain uses TRBV10-3 with TRBJ1-5; D is ambiguous. Trimming removed 5 bases at V and 0 bases at J, with 5 bases between. CDR1 is ENHRY and CDR2 is SYGVKD in the germline V gene. The CDR3 is 13 residues long. The DNA of the CDR3 is TGTGCCATCAGTCGAGATAGCAATCAGCCCCAGCATTTT. Translation gives CAISRDSNQPQHF.

This sequence joins TRBV28 and TRBJ2-2; D is ambiguous. V was pared by 6 bases and J by 4 bases, with 9 bases between. Germline V lookup: CDR1 MDHEN, CDR2 SYDVKM. This CDR3 contains 13 residues. CDR3 amino acids: CASSPLGTGELFF. In DNA, the CDR3 is TGTGCCAGCAGCCCCCTGGGCACCGGGGAGCTGTTTTTT. The full variable domain, with the rest looked up from reference TRBV28 and TRBJ2-2, is DVKVTQSSRYLVKRTGEKVFLECVQDMDHENMFWYRQDPGLGLRLIYFSYDVKMKEKGDIPEGYSVSREKKERFSLILESASTNQTSMYLCASSPLGTGELFFGEGSRLTVL.

The chain employs TRBV7-9 and TRBJ1-5; D not resolved. Trimming cost V 5 bases and J 4 bases, with 6 bases left between them. The CDR3 extends over 12 amino acids. Germline values: CDR1 SEHNR, CDR2 FQNEAQ (reference sequence). Here the CDR3 reads CASSPGNQPQHF. Here the CDR3 DNA reads TGTGCCAGCAGCCCCGGGAATCAGCCCCAGCATTTT.

V gene TRBV4-1 combines with J gene TRBJ1-5; the D is unclear. V was pared by 3 bases and J by 7 bases, with 10 bases between. Germline CDR1 and CDR2: MGHRA and YSYEKL. The CDR3 covers 13 residues. The CDR3 loop is CASSHTGNQPQHF. DNA of the CDR3: TGCGCCAGCAGCCATACGGGGAACCAGCCCCAGCATTTT.

The chain has TRBV7-9 and TRBJ1-2, with TRBD1 matching over 7 bases. This CDR3 contains 16 residues. V lost 5 bases and J lost 8; bases outside the gene matches: 17. Per the germline V gene, CDR1 is SEHNR and CDR2 is FQNEAQ (reference sequence). The CDR3 DNA follows: TGTGCCAGCAGCCAGGCGGCTTTAACAGGGGCGTGGGGCTACACCTTC. Translated, it gives CASSQAALTGAWGYTF.

The gene calls are TRBV9 and TRBJ1-2, with D possibly being TRBD1 (5 bases). This CDR3 is 17 amino acids long. Germline CDR1 and CDR2: SGDLS and YYNGEE. The ends were cut back, 3 bases at V and 0 bases at J, with 18 bases in the middle. Here the CDR3 reads CASSANPDSGTNYGYTF. For the CDR3, the DNA is TGTGCCAGCAGCGCGAATCCAGACAGCGGCACTAACTATGGCTACACCTTC.

V usage is TRBV11-3 and J usage is TRBJ2-2; 10 nucleotides agree with TRBD2. Germline V lookup: CDR1 SGHNT, CDR2 YENEEA. The CDR3 loop spans 18 amino acids. The ends lost 5 bases at V and 1 base at J; junction bases unmatched: 10. The CDR3 reads CASSLRRSGRGNTGELFF. In DNA form, the CDR3 reads TGTGCCAGCAGCCTAAGAAGAAGCGGGAGGGGGAACACCGGGGAGCTGTTTTTT.

The chain couples TRBV11-3 to TRBJ1-6; no definite D call. Trimming left V 5 bases short and J 8 bases short, with 10 bases between. The CDR3 has 13 residues. The germline gives CDR1 SGHNT, CDR2 YENEEA. The CDR3 DNA is TGTGCCAGCAGCGAGACCCCTTATTCACCCCTCCACTTT. Its protein is CASSETPYSPLHF.

This clone is a singleton in its sample. The chain couples TRBV5-1 to TRBJ2-7; D is uncertain. From germline, CDR1 is SGHRS and CDR2 YFSETQ. Trimming stripped 5 bases from V and 2 bases from J, with 17 bases between. The CDR3 is 15 amino acids. This CDR3 reads CASRLQVGYTYEQYF. CDR3 DNA sequence: TGCGCCAGCAGGCTCCAGGTGGGTTATACCTACGAGCAGTACTTC.

The gene calls are TRBV5-6 and TRBJ1-2, with TRBD1 matching 10 bases. Unmatched junction bases numbered 9, after V lost 6 bases and J lost 7 bases. The CDR3 totals 14 residues. The germline V gene encodes CDR1 SGHDT and CDR2 YYEEEE. DNA for the CDR3: TGTGCCAGCAACAGACAGGGGGCGCTCAGTGGCTACACCTTC. It translates to CASNRQGALSGYTF.

The gene calls are TRBV27 and TRBJ2-1, with D unclear. The length of the CDR3 is 15 residues. Trimming pared 3 bases from V and 6 bases from J, leaving 15 bases between. Germline V gene data show CDR1 as MNHEY and CDR2 as SMNVEV (reference sequence). The CDR3 DNA sequence: TGTGCCAGCAGTTTCCACCAGCCTGAGCTCAATGAGCAGTTCTTC. Its translation is CASSFHQPELNEQFF.

The chain couples TRBV3-1 (or the pseudogene TRBV3-2) to TRBJ1-2; unclear D gene. There are 13 residues in the CDR3. V dropped 5 bases and J dropped 3 bases, with 10 bases sitting between them. CDR1 LGHDT and CDR2 YNNKEL come from the germline V gene (reference sequence). The CDR3 sequence is CASSVDGYYGYTF. The CDR3 region has the DNA TGTGCCAGCAGCGTAGACGGCTACTATGGCTACACCTTC.

This clone showed up just once. This rearrangement joins TRBV28 to TRBJ2-1; 14 bases fit TRBD2. The CDR3 totals 15 residues. V shed 5 bases, J shed 9 bases, and the junction held 6 bases outside the gene matches. The germline CDR1 and CDR2 sequences are MDHEN and SYDVKM. For the CDR3, the DNA is TGTGCCAGCAGTCCGGGACTAGCGGGAGTTCTTGAGCAGTTCTTC. It specifies CASSPGLAGVLEQFF.

The rearrangement joins TRBV7-9 to TRBJ2-5; TRBD1 agrees at 9 bases. With 3 bases clipped from V and 2 bases from J, the junction kept 7 bases outside the gene matches. The CDR3 length is 16 residues. Germline-derived CDR1 and CDR2 are SEHNR and FQNEAQ (reference sequence). The CDR3 DNA reads TGTGCCAGCAGCTTCCCCCAGGACAGGGGACAAGAGACCCAGTACTTC. Translated, it gives CASSFPQDRGQETQYF. Full variable domain (outside the CDR3, taken from reference TRBV7-9 and TRBJ2-5): DTGVSQNPRHKITKRGQNVTFRCDPISEHNRLYWYRQTLGQGPEFLTYFQNEAQLEKSRLLSDRFSAERPKGSFSTLEIQRTEQGDSAMYLCASSFPQDRGQETQYFGPGTRLLVL.

Written as DNA, the CDR3 is TGTGCCAGCAGCTTGGTTGCAGGCCCCTTAGGGGCCACTGAAGCTTTCTTT. Protein sequence: CASSLVAGPLGATEAFF. The V and J genes are TRBV5-6 and TRBJ1-1; a weak D match, TRBD1 (5 bases). V gave up 0 bases and J gave up 4 bases, with 19 bases separating them. CDR1 SGHDT and CDR2 YYEEEE come from the germline V gene. The length of the CDR3 is 17 residues.

The genes are TRBV4-1 and TRBJ2-3; D is possibly TRBD2 (7 bases). CDR1 MGHRA and CDR2 YSYEKL come from the germline V gene. Trimming removed 0 bases from V and 1 base from J, with 8 bases in between. This CDR3 comprises 15 residues. The CDR3 spells CASSQERGRTDTQYF. The CDR3 nucleotides are TGCGCCAGCAGCCAAGAGCGGGGGCGCACAGATACGCAGTATTTT.

The sample holds one count of this clone. V usage is TRBV20-1 and J usage is TRBJ1-2; D is unclear. Germline V lookup: CDR1 DFQATT, CDR2 SNEGSKA (reference sequence). Trimming shortened V by 3 bases and J by 6 bases, and 5 bases separated the two germline ends. This CDR3 contains 10 residues. The CDR3 DNA sequence: TGCAGTGCTAGCTCTGATGGCTACACCTTC. Protein sequence: CSASSDGYTF.

The DNA for the CDR3 is TGTGCCAGTAGTGAGAGGAACTCCTACGAGCAGTACGTC. It specifies CASSERNSYEQYV. This chain uses TRBV19 with TRBJ2-7; D call uncertain. CDR1 LNHDA and CDR2 SQIVND come from the germline V gene (reference sequence). Trimming cost V 5 bases and J 0 bases, with 8 bases left between them. This CDR3 has 13 residues.

The V gene is TRBV2, the J gene TRBJ2-3; the match to TRBD1 covers 8 bases. Germline V CDR1 and CDR2: SNHLY, FYNNEI. CDR3 length: 14 residues. Germline trimming cut 6 bases from V and 6 bases from J; bases unmatched to any gene: 8. The CDR3 protein is CASRMQGAGDTQYF. CDR3 DNA: TGTGCCAGCAGGATGCAGGGGGCGGGGGATACGCAGTATTTT.

V and J are TRBV29-1 and TRBJ2-1, with D tentatively TRBD1 (5 bases). V lost 6 bases, J lost 4 bases, and 16 bases lay in between. This CDR3 spans 14 amino acids. Germline V gene data show CDR1 as SQVTM and CDR2 as ANQGSEA. Written as DNA, the CDR3 is TGCAGCGTAGTTCGACAGTCTCTTTACAATGAGCAGTTCTTC. Translation gives CSVVRQSLYNEQFF.

The chain recombines TRBV5-1 with TRBJ2-7; TRBD2 matches at 9 bases. J lost 2 bases, V lost 4 bases, and 4 bases had no gene match. The germline gives CDR1 SGHRS, CDR2 YFSETQ. The CDR3 spans 14 residues. The CDR3 spells CASSMGLAPYEQYF. CDR3 DNA sequence: TGCGCCAGCAGCATGGGACTAGCCCCCTACGAGCAGTACTTC.

This chain joins TRBV24-1 and TRBJ1-3; 7 bases map to TRBD1. Germline V gene sequence: CDR1 KGHDR, CDR2 SFDVKD. Unmatched junction bases numbered 3, after V lost 9 bases and J lost 2 bases. The CDR3 length is 13 residues. This CDR3 is CATEDRAGNTIYF. CDR3 bases: TGTGCCACCGAAGACAGGGCTGGAAACACCATATATTTT.

This chain connects TRBV5-1 to TRBJ1-4, with TRBD1 matching 7 bases. V gave up 0 bases and J gave up 1 base; unmatched junction bases: 6. The CDR3 runs to 17 residues. CDR1 is SGHRS, CDR2 YFSETQ, per germline. This CDR3 reads CASSLARGAGTNEKLFF. CDR3 nucleotides: TGCGCCAGCAGCTTGGCCAGGGGGGCAGGAACTAATGAAAAACTGTTTTTT. Supplemented by reference TRBV5-1 and TRBJ1-4, the full variable domain reads KAGVTQTPRYLIKTRGQQVTLSCSPISGHRSVSWYQQTPGQGLQFLFEYFSETQRNKGNFPGRFSGRQFSNSRSEMNVSTLELGDSALYLCASSLARGAGTNEKLFFGSGTQLSVL.

The gene calls are TRBV5-6 and TRBJ2-5, with D tentatively TRBD1 (5 bases). The CDR3 spans 13 residues. Deletions cut 1 base from V and 5 bases from J, with 9 bases between. Germline CDR1 is SGHDT and CDR2 is YYEEEE. DNA of the CDR3: TGTGCCAGCAGCTTGCGGGCAGGGGAGACCCAGTACTTC. Its protein product is CASSLRAGETQYF. Full variable domain (rest looked up from reference TRBV5-6 and TRBJ2-5): DAGVTQSPTHLIKTRGQQVTLRCSPKSGHDTVSWYQQALGQGPQFIFQYYEEEERQRGNFPDRFSGHQFPNYSSELNVNALLLGDSALYLCASSLRAGETQYFGPGTRLLVL.

The rearrangement links TRBV6-5 to TRBJ1-2, with a possible D match to TRBD1 (6 bases). CDR3 length equals 14 residues. Germline values: CDR1 MNHEY, CDR2 SVGAGI. The V end was cut by 7 bases, the J end by 4 bases, with 16 bases between. The CDR3 DNA reads as TGTGCCAGCACGGGGGCGCAGGGAAGCTATGGCTACACCTTC. This sequence encodes CASTGAQGSYGYTF.

The rearrangement joins TRBV6-1 to TRBJ1-1; 7 bases match TRBD1. Per the germline V gene, CDR1 is MNHNS and CDR2 is SASEGT. CDR3 length: 14 amino acids. The V segment lost 3 bases and the J segment 5 bases; nucleotides outside the gene matches: 6. CDR3 in DNA: TGTGCCAGCAGTGAGTCAGACAGGGCGACTGAAGCTTTCTTT. This sequence encodes CASSESDRATEAFF.